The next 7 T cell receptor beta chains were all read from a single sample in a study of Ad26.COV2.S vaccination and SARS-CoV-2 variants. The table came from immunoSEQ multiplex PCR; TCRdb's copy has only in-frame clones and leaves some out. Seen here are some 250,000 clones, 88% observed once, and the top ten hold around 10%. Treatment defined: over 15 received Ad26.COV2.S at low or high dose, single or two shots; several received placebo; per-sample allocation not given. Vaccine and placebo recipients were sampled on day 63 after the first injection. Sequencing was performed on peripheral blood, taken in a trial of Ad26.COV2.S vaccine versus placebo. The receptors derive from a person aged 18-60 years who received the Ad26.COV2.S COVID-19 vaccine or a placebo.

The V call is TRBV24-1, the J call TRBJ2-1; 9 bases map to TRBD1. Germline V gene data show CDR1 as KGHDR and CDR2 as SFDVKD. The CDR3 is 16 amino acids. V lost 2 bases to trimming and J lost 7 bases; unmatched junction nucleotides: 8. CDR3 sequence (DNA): TGTGCCACCAGTGATTGGGGGACAGGGCAGACGAATGAGCAGTTCTTC. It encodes CATSDWGTGQTNEQFF.

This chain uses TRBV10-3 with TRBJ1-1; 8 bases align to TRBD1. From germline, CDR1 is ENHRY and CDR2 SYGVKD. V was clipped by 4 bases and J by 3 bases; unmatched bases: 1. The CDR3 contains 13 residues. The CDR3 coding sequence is TGTGCCATCAGTGGACAGGGGTACACTGAAGCTTTCTTT. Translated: CAISGQGYTEAFF.

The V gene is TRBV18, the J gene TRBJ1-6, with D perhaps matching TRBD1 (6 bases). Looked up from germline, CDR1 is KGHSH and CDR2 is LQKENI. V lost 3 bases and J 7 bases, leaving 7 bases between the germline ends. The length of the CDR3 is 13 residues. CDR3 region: CASSPTGNSPLHF. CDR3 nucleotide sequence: TGTGCCAGCTCACCGACAGGCAATTCACCCCTCCACTTT.

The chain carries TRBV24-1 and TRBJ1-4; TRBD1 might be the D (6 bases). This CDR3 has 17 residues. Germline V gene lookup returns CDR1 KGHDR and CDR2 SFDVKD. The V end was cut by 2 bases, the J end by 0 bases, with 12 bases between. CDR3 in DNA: TGTGCCACCAGTGATTCCGGGACATCCGCAACTAATGAAAAACTGTTTTTT. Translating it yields CATSDSGTSATNEKLFF.

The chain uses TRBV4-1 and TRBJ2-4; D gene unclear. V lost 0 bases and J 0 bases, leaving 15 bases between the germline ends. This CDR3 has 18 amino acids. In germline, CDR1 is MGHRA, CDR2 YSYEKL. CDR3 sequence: CASSQDVTFPLAKNIQYF. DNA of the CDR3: TGCGCCAGCAGCCAAGACGTTACGTTCCCCCTAGCCAAAAACATTCAGTACTTC.

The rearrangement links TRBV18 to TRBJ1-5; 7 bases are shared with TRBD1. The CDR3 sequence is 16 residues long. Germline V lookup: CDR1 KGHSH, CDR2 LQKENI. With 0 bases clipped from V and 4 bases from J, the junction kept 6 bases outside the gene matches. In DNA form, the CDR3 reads TGTGCCAGCTCACCACCCAACAGGGGAGGTAATCAGCCCCAGCATTTT. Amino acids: CASSPPNRGGNQPQHF. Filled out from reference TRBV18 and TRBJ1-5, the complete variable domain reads NAGVMQNPRHLVRRRGQEARLRCSPMKGHSHVYWYRQLPEEGLKFMVYLQKENIIDESGMPKERFSAEFPKEGPSILRIQQVVRGDSAAYFCASSPPNRGGNQPQHFGDGTRLSIL.

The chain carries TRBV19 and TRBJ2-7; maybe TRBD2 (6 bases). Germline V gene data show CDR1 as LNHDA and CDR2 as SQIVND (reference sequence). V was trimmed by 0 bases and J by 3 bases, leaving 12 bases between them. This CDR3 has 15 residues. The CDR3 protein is CASSIDGAEGYEQYF. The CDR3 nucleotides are TGTGCCAGTAGTATAGACGGGGCGGAGGGCTACGAGCAGTACTTC.